These 11 T cell receptor beta chains were sequenced from one sample in a study of T-cell reconstitution after alpha-beta-depleted transplantation in children. Unique molecular identifiers tagged the TCRbeta library. TCRdb re-called the PCR reads with MiXCR, one entry per CDR3 protein. Found here are under 750,000 distinct CDR3 sequences, roughly 24% of them singletons; the top ten hold roughly an eighth. The specimen was PBMCs, mostly from graft donor cells, collected 360 days after TCRalphabeta/CD19-depleted stem cell transplant. These receptors all stem from a boy under two years old who had a stem cell transplant for acute myeloid leukemia, so the T cells may come from the graft donor.

This chain connects TRBV20-1 to TRBJ2-1, with D maybe TRBD2 (5 bases). CDR3 length: 11 residues. V lost 6 bases and J lost 9, with 12 bases in between. Germline assignment: CDR1 DFQATT and CDR2 SNEGSKA (reference sequence). Written as DNA, the CDR3 is TGCAGTGCCCGGGGTCCGGTTGAGCAGTTCTTC. This codes for CSARGPVEQFF.

This clonotype has just a few counts. The chain has TRBV10-3 and TRBJ2-1; no firm D call. CDR3 length: 15 residues. Germline V CDR1 and CDR2: ENHRY, SYGVKD. V was shortened by 0 bases and J by 8 bases, with 14 bases between the two germline ends. The CDR3 nucleotides read TGTGCCATCAGTGAGTCGACTGGGTTTTACTATGAGCAGTTCTTC. It codes for CAISESTGFYYEQFF.

The CDR3 DNA follows: TGTGCCAGCAGTTTCGCCGGATCTACTGGGATTGAGACCCAGTACTTC. Its protein is CASSFAGSTGIETQYF. V gene TRBV12-3 or TRBV12-4 combines with J gene TRBJ2-5; no definite D call. V was trimmed by 3 bases and J by 5 bases, leaving 19 bases between them. The CDR3 is made up of 16 amino acids.

This clonotype was detected ten times or more. The chain joins TRBV5-1 to TRBJ2-7; D unresolved. There are 13 residues in the CDR3. Germline lookup yields CDR1 SGHRS and CDR2 YFSETQ. Trimming stripped 1 base from V and 2 bases from J, with 7 bases between. The CDR3 coding sequence is TGCGCCAGCAGCTTGAGGCCGACCTACGAGCAGTACGTC. Encoded protein: CASSLRPTYEQYV.

At least ten counts were recorded for this clonotype. The chain employs TRBV7-6 and TRBJ2-5; D gene uncertain. The V gene's germline CDR1 is SGHVS and CDR2 FNYEAQ. Deletions cut 2 bases from V and 1 base from J, with 2 bases between. The CDR3 loop spans 12 amino acids. Here the CDR3 reads CASSLTQETQYF. In DNA form, the CDR3 reads TGTGCCAGCAGCTTAACCCAAGAGACCCAGTACTTC.

This clonotype was counted many times. The chain employs TRBV29-1 and TRBJ2-5; TRBD1 matches 8 bases. In germline, CDR1 is SQVTM, CDR2 ANQGSEA. This CDR3 has 13 residues. V shed 5 bases, J shed 2 bases, and the junction held 4 bases outside the gene matches. The CDR3 spells CSVLRTGQETQYF. The CDR3 region has the DNA TGCAGCGTTCTCCGGACAGGGCAAGAGACCCAGTACTTC.

The chain couples TRBV4-3 to TRBJ2-6; D might be TRBD1 (6 bases). Deletions cut 0 bases from V and 1 base from J, with 7 bases between. The CDR3 totals 16 residues. Germline V gene data show CDR1 as LGHNA and CDR2 as YSLEER. The CDR3 region has the DNA TGCGCCAGCAGCCAAGATCAGGGGTCTGGGGCCAACGTCCTGACTTTC. Its translation is CASSQDQGSGANVLTF.

The CDR3 sequence is CRGEDTQYF. The CDR3 DNA sequence: TGCAGGGGAGAAGATACGCAGTATTTT. The chain has TRBV20-1 and TRBJ2-3; TRBD2 might be the D (5 bases). The CDR3 extends over 9 amino acids. From germline, CDR1 is DFQATT and CDR2 SNEGSKA (reference sequence).

The genes are TRBV27 and TRBJ1-4, with TRBD1 matching over 8 bases. V lost 2 bases and J lost 8; bases outside the gene matches: 10. Germline CDR1 MNHEY, CDR2 SMNVEV (reference sequence). The CDR3 totals 16 residues. CDR3 amino acids: CASSLLARGREEKLFF. Here the CDR3 DNA reads TGTGCCAGCAGTTTACTTGCCAGGGGGCGCGAGGAAAAACTGTTTTTT. Based on the CDR3 plus reference TRBV27 and TRBJ1-4, the full variable domain is EAQVTQNPRYLITVTGKKLTVTCSQNMNHEYMSWYRQDPGLGLRQIYYSMNVEVTDKGDVPEGYKVSRKEKRNFPLILESPSPNQTSLYFCASSLLARGREEKLFFGSGTQLSVL.

The chain is built from TRBV12-3 or TRBV12-4 and TRBJ2-3; 10 bases are a match to TRBD1. The CDR3 consists of 17 residues. Germline trimming cut 2 bases from V and 2 bases from J; bases unmatched to any gene: 7. CDR3 protein: CASSLSGTGALTDTQYF. DNA of the CDR3: TGTGCCAGCAGTTTATCGGGGACAGGGGCACTCACAGATACGCAGTATTTT.

This clonotype came up many times. The genes are TRBV20-1 and TRBJ2-1; TRBD2 matches 12 bases. The CDR3 length is 18 residues. After removal of 3 bases from V and 4 bases from J, the junction contained 13 bases not matched to a gene. Germline-derived CDR1 and CDR2 are DFQATT and SNEGSKA (reference sequence). CDR3 nucleotides: TGCAGTGCTAGCCCCTTTATGCGGACTAGCGGGGAATACAATGAGCAGTTCTTC. This translates into CSASPFMRTSGEYNEQFF.